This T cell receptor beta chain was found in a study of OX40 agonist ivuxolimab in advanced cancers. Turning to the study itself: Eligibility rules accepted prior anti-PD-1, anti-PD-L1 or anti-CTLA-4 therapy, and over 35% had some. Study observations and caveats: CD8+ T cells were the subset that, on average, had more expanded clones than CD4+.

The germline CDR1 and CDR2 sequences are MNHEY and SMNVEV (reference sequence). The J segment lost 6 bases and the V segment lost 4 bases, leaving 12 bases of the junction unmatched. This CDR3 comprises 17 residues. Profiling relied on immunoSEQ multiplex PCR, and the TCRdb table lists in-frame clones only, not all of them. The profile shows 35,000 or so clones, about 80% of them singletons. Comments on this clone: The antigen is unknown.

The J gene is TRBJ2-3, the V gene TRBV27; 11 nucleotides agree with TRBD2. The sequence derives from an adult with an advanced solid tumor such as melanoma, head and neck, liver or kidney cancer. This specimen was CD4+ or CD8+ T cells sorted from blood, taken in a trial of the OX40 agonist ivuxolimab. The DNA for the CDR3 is TGTGCCAGCAGTTCTCTTCCTAGCGGGGGGCTTAAGGATACGCAGTATTTT. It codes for CASSSLPSGGLKDTQYF.